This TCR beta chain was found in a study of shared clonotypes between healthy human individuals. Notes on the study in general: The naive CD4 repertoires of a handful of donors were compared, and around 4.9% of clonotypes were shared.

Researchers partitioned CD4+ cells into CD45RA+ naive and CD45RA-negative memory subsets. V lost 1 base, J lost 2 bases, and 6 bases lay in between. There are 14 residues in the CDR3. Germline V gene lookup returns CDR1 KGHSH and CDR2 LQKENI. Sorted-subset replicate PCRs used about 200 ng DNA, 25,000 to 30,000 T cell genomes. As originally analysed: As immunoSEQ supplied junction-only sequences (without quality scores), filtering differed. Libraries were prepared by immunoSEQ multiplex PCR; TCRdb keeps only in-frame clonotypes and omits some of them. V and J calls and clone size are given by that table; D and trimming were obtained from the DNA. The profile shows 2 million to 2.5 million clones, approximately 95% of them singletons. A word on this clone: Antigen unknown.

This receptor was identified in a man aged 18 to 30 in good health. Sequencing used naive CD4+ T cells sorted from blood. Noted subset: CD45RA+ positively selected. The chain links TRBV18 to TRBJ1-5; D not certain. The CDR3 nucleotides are TGTGCCAGCTCACCACGGCAGGGCAATCAGCCCCAGCATTTT. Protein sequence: CASSPRQGNQPQHF.